This passage covers 20 T cell receptor beta chains from one sample sequenced in a study of T cell responses to AZD1222 COVID-19 vaccine. Libraries were prepared by immunoSEQ multiplex PCR; TCRdb keeps only in-frame clonotypes and omits some of them. The repertoire holds under 95,000 clones, with roughly nine tenths as singletons. The specimen was peripheral blood, collected on day 0 of AZD1222 vaccination. These receptors were obtained from an adult in good health.

The chain has TRBV6-1 and TRBJ1-5; tentatively, D is TRBD1 (6 bases). V lost 2 bases and J lost 3, with 11 bases in between. The CDR3 covers 15 residues. The V gene's germline CDR1 is MNHNS and CDR2 SASEGT. DNA for the CDR3: TGTGCCAGCAGTGAAAGGGGGACCGACAATCAGCCCCAGCATTTT. Amino acid sequence: CASSERGTDNQPQHF.

The V and J genes are TRBV6-5 and TRBJ2-1; 8 bases line up with TRBD2. CDR1 and CDR2 from the germline V gene are MNHEY and SVGAGI. With 3 bases clipped from V and 1 base from J, the junction kept 2 bases outside the gene matches. This CDR3 comprises 15 residues. The CDR3 DNA reads as TGTGCCAGCAGTTATGAGCGGGAGTCCTACAATGAGCAGTTCTTC. It specifies CASSYERESYNEQFF.

The rearrangement links TRBV6-6 to TRBJ2-1; TRBD1 agrees at 10 bases. Germline values: CDR1 MNHNY, CDR2 SVGAGI (reference sequence). The ends lost 6 bases at V and 6 bases at J; junction bases unmatched: 23. The CDR3 is made up of 20 amino acids. The DNA of the CDR3 is TGTGCCAGCAGCAGAACAACCGGGACAGGGGTCGTGTTCCGCTTCAATGAGCAGTTCTTC. Translating it yields CASSRTTGTGVVFRFNEQFF.

CDR3 loop: CASSYDGVYEQYF. As DNA, the CDR3 is TGTGCCAGCAGTTACGATGGGGTCTACGAGCAGTACTTC. The chain uses TRBV6-5 and TRBJ2-7; D unclear. CDR3 length: 13 residues. In germline, CDR1 is MNHEY, CDR2 SVGAGI. Trimming cost V 2 bases and J 3 bases, with 8 bases left between them.

Only a few counts were recorded for this clone. This rearrangement joins TRBV27 to TRBJ2-7; D call uncertain. The germline V and J ends were trimmed by 6 bases and 3 bases, with 9 bases remaining between them. CDR3 length: 12 amino acids. Germline CDR1 and CDR2: MNHEY and SMNVEV (reference sequence). The CDR3 loop is CASRSLSYEQYF. The CDR3 nucleotides read TGTGCCAGCAGATCCCTTAGCTACGAGCAGTACTTC.

This rearrangement joins TRBV11-3 to TRBJ2-3; D remains ambiguous. This CDR3 contains 12 residues. Germline V gives CDR1 SGHNT, CDR2 YENEEA. Trimming left V 0 bases short and J 11 bases short, with 9 bases between. Here the CDR3 DNA reads TGTGCCAGCAGCTTAGACGGGCGTGGGCAGTATTTT. It specifies CASSLDGRGQYF.

V gene TRBV6-5 combines with J gene TRBJ1-1; possibly TRBD1 for D (6 bases). V shed 4 bases and J shed 0 bases, with 12 bases lying between them. The CDR3 spans 15 residues. Per germline, CDR1 MNHEY and CDR2 SVGAGI. For the CDR3, the DNA is TGTGCCAGCAGTTTGACAGGATTCATGAACACTGAAGCTTTCTTT. As protein: CASSLTGFMNTEAFF.

The chain employs TRBV7-8 and TRBJ2-7; 7 nucleotides match TRBD2. This CDR3 comprises 17 residues. Germline assignment: CDR1 SGHVS and CDR2 FQNEAQ. The V and J ends lost 2 bases and 2 bases, in that order; junction bases with no gene match: 12. CDR3 DNA sequence: TGTGCCAGCAGCTTATCGGGCTCAGGGACTAAGACCTACGAGCAGTACTTC. Translated, it gives CASSLSGSGTKTYEQYF.

The V call is TRBV10-3, the J call TRBJ1-2; D perhaps matches TRBD1 (5 bases). The germline gives CDR1 ENHRY, CDR2 SYGVKD. This CDR3 contains 12 residues. Trimming took 5 bases from V and 6 from J, leaving 10 bases between them. CDR3 DNA: TGTGCCATCAGTTTGGAGGGGCATGGCTACACCTTC. Amino acids: CAISLEGHGYTF.

V is TRBV3-1 (or the pseudogene TRBV3-2) and J is TRBJ2-7; 11 nucleotides agree with TRBD2. Germline V CDR1 and CDR2: LGHDT, YNNKEL (reference sequence). Trimming removed 4 bases from V and 3 bases from J; junction bases left unmatched: 5. CDR3 length: 15 amino acids. The CDR3 reads CASSLTSGGSYEQYF. The CDR3 bases are TGTGCCAGCAGCCTCACTAGCGGGGGAAGCTACGAGCAGTACTTC.

This clone was seen a single time. The V gene is TRBV13, the J gene TRBJ2-2; TRBD1 matches 7 bases. This CDR3 has 15 residues. Germline assignment: CDR1 PRHDT and CDR2 FYEKMQ (reference sequence). V gave up 5 bases and J gave up 4 bases; unmatched junction bases: 7. CDR3 DNA sequence: TGTGCCAGCAGCGACCCGGGACAGATCACCGGGGAGCTGTTTTTT. It encodes CASSDPGQITGELFF.

The V call is TRBV4-1, the J call TRBJ1-2; D is undetermined. Deletions cut 0 bases from V and 8 bases from J, with 4 bases between. The CDR3 consists of 11 residues. The germline V gene encodes CDR1 MGHRA and CDR2 YSYEKL. The CDR3 DNA follows: TGCGCCAGCAGCCAAGATGGGGGCTACACCTTC. As protein: CASSQDGGYTF.

V is TRBV10-1 and J is TRBJ2-1, with D maybe TRBD2 (6 bases). V was shortened by 4 bases and J by 0 bases, with 13 bases between the two germline ends. Looked up from germline, CDR1 is WNHNN and CDR2 is SYGVQD (reference sequence). The CDR3 is 16 amino acids. DNA of the CDR3: TGCGCCAGCAGTGTCCATAGCGGTAGCTCCTACAATGAGCAGTTCTTC. This gives the protein CASSVHSGSSYNEQFF.

Of note for this clone: The junction and the germline gene differ at one end; a read error may be behind it. The rearrangement links TRBV3-1 (or the pseudogene TRBV3-2) to TRBJ2-5; 10 nucleotides match TRBD1. CDR1 and CDR2 (germline): LGHDT, YNNKEL (reference sequence). This CDR3 is 15 amino acids long. The CDR3 DNA reads as TGTGCCAGCACCCAAACAGGACAGGGGGGAGAGACCCAGTACTTC. Translated: CASTQTGQGGETQYF.

The chain has TRBV19 and TRBJ1-2, with D hard to call. From germline, CDR1 is LNHDA and CDR2 SQIVND (reference sequence). Trimming stripped 3 bases from V and 3 bases from J, with 17 bases between. CDR3 length: 16 residues. The CDR3 sequence is CASSILTAGRHYGYTF. Here the CDR3 DNA reads TGTGCCAGTAGTATCCTCACGGCGGGTAGGCACTATGGCTACACCTTC. Using reference TRBV19 and TRBJ1-2 for the parts outside the CDR3, the full variable domain is DGGITQSPKYLFRKEGQNVTLSCEQNLNHDAMYWYRQDPGQGLRLIYYSQIVNDFQKGDIAEGYSVSREKKESFPLTVTSAQKNPTAFYLCASSILTAGRHYGYTFGSGTRLTVV.

The rearrangement joins TRBV12-3 or TRBV12-4 to TRBJ2-5; 7 bases map to TRBD2. V was pared by 10 bases and J by 4 bases, with 6 bases of the junction left unmatched. This CDR3 spans 12 amino acids. CDR3 residues: CATRGGGETQYF. As DNA, the CDR3 is TGTGCCACCCGTGGGGGGGGAGAGACCCAGTACTTC.

This sequence joins TRBV2 and TRBJ2-1; a possible D gene is TRBD2 (6 bases). The CDR3 is 15 residues long. The V end was cut by 7 bases, the J end by 1 base, with 14 bases between. Germline loops: CDR1 SNHLY, CDR2 FYNNEI. This CDR3 reads CASTPSVRSYNEQFF. The CDR3 coding sequence is TGTGCCAGCACCCCTAGCGTGAGGTCCTACAATGAGCAGTTCTTC. The full variable domain, rest sourced from reference TRBV2 and TRBJ2-1, is EPEVTQTPSHQVTQMGQEVILRCVPISNHLYFYWYRQILGQKVEFLVSFYNNEISEKSEIFDDQFSVERPDGSNFTLKIRSTKLEDSAMYFCASTPSVRSYNEQFFGPGTRLTVL.

The chain joins TRBV12-5 to TRBJ2-5, with 9 nucleotides matching TRBD2. V lost 1 base, J lost 5 bases, and 8 bases stayed unmatched. This CDR3 has 16 amino acids. Germline CDR1 and CDR2: LGHNT and FRNRAP. In nucleotides, the CDR3 is TGTGCTAGTGGTTTGGCGGCTAGCGGGGTGGGGGAGACCCAGTACTTC. Translated: CASGLAASGVGETQYF. The full variable domain, rest sourced from reference TRBV12-5 and TRBJ2-5, is DARVTQTPRHKVTEMGQEVTMRCQPILGHNTVFWYRQTMMQGLELLAYFRNRAPLDDSGMPKDRFSAEMPDATLATLKIQPSEPRDSAVYFCASGLAASGVGETQYFGPGTRLLVL.

V is TRBV11-1 and J is TRBJ2-2, with D perhaps being TRBD1 or TRBD2 (5 bases each). This CDR3 spans 15 amino acids. Germline assignment: CDR1 SGHAT and CDR2 FQDESV (reference sequence). V was pared by 3 bases and J by 2 bases, with 10 bases between. The CDR3 region is CASSFWGPNTGELFF. CDR3 DNA: TGTGCCAGCAGCTTTTGGGGACCAAACACCGGGGAGCTGTTTTTT.

The genes are TRBV30 and TRBJ2-7; no reliable D call. The CDR3 has 13 amino acids. Germline loops: CDR1 GTSNPN, CDR2 SVGIG (reference sequence). The V end was cut by 0 bases, the J end by 7 bases, with 13 bases between. This CDR3 reads CAWSVGSLREQYF. The CDR3 DNA reads as TGTGCCTGGAGTGTGGGCAGCTTACGTGAGCAGTACTTC.